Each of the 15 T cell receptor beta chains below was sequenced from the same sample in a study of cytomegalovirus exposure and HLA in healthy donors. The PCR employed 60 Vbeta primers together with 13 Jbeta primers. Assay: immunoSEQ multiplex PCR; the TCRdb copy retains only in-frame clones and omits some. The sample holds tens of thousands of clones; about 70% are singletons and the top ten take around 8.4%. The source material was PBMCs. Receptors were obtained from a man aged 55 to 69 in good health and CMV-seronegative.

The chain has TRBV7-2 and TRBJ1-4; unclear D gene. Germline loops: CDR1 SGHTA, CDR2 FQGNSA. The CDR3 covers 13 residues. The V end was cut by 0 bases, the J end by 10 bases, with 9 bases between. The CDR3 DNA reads TGTGCCAGCAGCTTAGCCCCGCCCGGAAAACTGTTTTTT. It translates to CASSLAPPGKLFF.

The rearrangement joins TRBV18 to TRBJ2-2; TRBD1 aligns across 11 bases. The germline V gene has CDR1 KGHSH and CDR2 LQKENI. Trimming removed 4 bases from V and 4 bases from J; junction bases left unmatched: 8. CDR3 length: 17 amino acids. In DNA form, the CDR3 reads TGTGCCAGCTCACTCCGGCTGGGACAGGGGGGCACCGGGGAGCTGTTTTTT. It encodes CASSLRLGQGGTGELFF.

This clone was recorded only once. This CDR3 is CASSQVAGINSPLHF. Written as DNA, the CDR3 is TGCGCCAGCAGCCAAGTGGCAGGCATAAATTCACCCCTCCACTTT. The rearrangement uses TRBV4-3 and TRBJ1-6, with D unclear. CDR1 is LGHNA, CDR2 YSLEER, per germline. CDR3 length: 15 residues. V lost 1 base to trimming and J lost 7 bases, with 11 bases between them.

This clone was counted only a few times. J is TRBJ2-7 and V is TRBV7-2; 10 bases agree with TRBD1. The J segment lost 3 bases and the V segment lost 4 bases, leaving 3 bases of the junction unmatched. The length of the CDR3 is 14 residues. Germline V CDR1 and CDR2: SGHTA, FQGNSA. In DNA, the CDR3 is TGTGCCAGCAGCTGGGGACAGGGGAACTACGAGCAGTACTTC. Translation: CASSWGQGNYEQYF.

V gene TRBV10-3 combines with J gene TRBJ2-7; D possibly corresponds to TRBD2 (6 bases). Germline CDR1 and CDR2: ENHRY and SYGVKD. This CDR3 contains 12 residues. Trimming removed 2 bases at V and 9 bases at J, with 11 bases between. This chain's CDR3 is CAISERGSWQYF. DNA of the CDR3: TGTGCCATCAGTGAGCGGGGGAGTTGGCAGTACTTC.

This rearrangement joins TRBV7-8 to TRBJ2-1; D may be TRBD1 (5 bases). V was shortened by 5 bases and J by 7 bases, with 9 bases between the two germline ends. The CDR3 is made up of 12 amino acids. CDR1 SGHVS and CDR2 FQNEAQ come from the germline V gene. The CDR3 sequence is CASSPTGNEQFF. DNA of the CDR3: TGTGCCAGCAGCCCAACAGGAAATGAGCAGTTCTTC.

This CDR3 reads CASSLAAGGINGEQYF. As DNA, the CDR3 is TGTGCCAGCAGCTTAGCGGCCGGGGGGATAAATGGCGAGCAGTACTTC. The genes are TRBV7-2 and TRBJ2-7, with 7 bases that match TRBD2. The length of the CDR3 is 16 residues. V gave up 0 bases and J gave up 6 bases; unmatched junction bases: 11. Germline values: CDR1 SGHTA, CDR2 FQGNSA.

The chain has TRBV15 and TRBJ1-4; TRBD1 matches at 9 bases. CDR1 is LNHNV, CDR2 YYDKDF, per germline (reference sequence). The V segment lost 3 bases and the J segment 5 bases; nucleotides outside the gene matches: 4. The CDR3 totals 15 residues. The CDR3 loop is CATSRRGQGNEKLFF. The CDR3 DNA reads TGTGCCACCAGCAGGAGGGGACAGGGAAATGAAAAACTGTTTTTT.

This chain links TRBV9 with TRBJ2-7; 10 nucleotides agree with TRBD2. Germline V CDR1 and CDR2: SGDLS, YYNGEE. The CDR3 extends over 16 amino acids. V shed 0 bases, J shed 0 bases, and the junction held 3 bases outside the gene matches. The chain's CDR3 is CASSVGSGGSSYEQYF. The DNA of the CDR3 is TGTGCCAGCAGCGTAGGTAGCGGGGGGAGCTCCTACGAGCAGTACTTC.

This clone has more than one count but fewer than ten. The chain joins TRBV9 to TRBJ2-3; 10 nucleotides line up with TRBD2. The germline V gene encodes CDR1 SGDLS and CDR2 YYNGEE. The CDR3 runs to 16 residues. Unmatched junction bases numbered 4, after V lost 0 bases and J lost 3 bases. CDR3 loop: CASSVDLAGETDTQYF. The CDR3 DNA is TGTGCCAGCAGCGTAGACCTAGCGGGGGAGACAGATACGCAGTATTTT.

CDR3 nucleotides: TGTGCCAGCAGCTTGGTGGGGACTAGCTCGCCCGAGCAGTACTTC. Its translation is CASSLVGTSSPEQYF. V is TRBV5-4 and J is TRBJ2-7; TRBD2 aligns across 9 bases. With 0 bases clipped from V and 6 bases from J, the junction kept 7 bases outside the gene matches. The CDR3 has 15 residues. Germline assignment: CDR1 SGHNT and CDR2 YYREEE (reference sequence).

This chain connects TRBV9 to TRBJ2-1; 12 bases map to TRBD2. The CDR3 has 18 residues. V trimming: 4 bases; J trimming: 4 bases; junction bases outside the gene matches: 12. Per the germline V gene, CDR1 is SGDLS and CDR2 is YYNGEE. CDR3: CASSPRELAGGVYNEQFF. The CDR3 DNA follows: TGTGCCAGCAGCCCCAGGGAACTAGCGGGGGGCGTTTACAATGAGCAGTTCTTC.

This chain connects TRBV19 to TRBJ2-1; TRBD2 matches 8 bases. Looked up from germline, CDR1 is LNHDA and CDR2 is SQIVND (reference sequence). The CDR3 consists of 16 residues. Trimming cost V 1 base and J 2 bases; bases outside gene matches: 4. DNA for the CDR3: TGTGCCAGTAGTATAGCGGGGGGGAATGCCTACAATGAGCAGTTCTTC. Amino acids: CASSIAGGNAYNEQFF.

Written as DNA, the CDR3 is TGCGCCAGCAGTCGGGACAGTAACACAGATACGCAGTATTTT. Its translation is CASSRDSNTDTQYF. The chain joins TRBV10-1 to TRBJ2-3; 7 positions match TRBD1. Germline V lookup: CDR1 WNHNN, CDR2 SYGVQD (reference sequence). The CDR3 extends over 14 amino acids. J lost 2 bases, V lost 5 bases, and 4 bases had no gene match.

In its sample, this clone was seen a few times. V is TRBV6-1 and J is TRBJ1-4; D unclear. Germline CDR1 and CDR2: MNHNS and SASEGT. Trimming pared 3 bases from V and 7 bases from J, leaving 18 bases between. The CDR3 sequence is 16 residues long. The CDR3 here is CASSDQGLAPGEKLFF. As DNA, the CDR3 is TGTGCCAGCAGTGATCAAGGACTCGCGCCTGGTGAAAAACTGTTTTTT.